Each of the 32 T cell receptor beta chains below was sequenced from the same sample in a study of blood T cell repertoires in COVID-19. Clones were sequenced by immunoSEQ multiplex PCR, and TCRdb holds only the in-frame ones, with some missing. The table records roughly 380,000 clones, approximately 89% of them present only once. The sequencing sample was made of PBMCs or T cells enriched from blood (not recorded which). All receptors come from a man aged 25 to 40 who had recovered from COVID-19.

CDR3 sequence: CASCTGSSYEQYF. CDR3 coding DNA: TGTGCCAGCTGCACAGGGAGCTCCTACGAGCAGTACTTC. The rearrangement uses TRBV6-6 and TRBJ2-7; tentative D call: TRBD1 (6 bases). CDR1 and CDR2 from the germline V gene are MNHNY and SVGAGI (reference sequence). Deletions cut 8 bases from V and 0 bases from J, with 11 bases between. CDR3 length: 13 residues.

The gene calls are TRBV2 and TRBJ1-6; TRBD1 agrees at 7 bases. The CDR3 sequence is 14 residues long. Per germline, CDR1 SNHLY and CDR2 FYNNEI. The V gene end was trimmed by 3 bases and the J gene end by 8 bases; junction bases not matched to a gene: 4. This chain's CDR3 is CASSDGTVYSPLHF. In nucleotides, the CDR3 is TGTGCCAGCAGTGATGGGACAGTCTATTCACCCCTCCACTTT.

V gene TRBV10-3 combines with J gene TRBJ1-1; D is possibly TRBD1 (5 bases). CDR3 size: 13 residues. Trimming shortened V by 6 bases and J by 5 bases, and 13 bases separated the two germline ends. The V gene's germline CDR1 is ENHRY and CDR2 SYGVKD. The CDR3 here is CAIRGGDLTEAFF. The CDR3 DNA follows: TGTGCCATCAGGGGGGGAGATCTTACTGAAGCTTTCTTT.

CDR3 DNA sequence: TGTGCCTGGAGTCCGGGACACCTCGGGGAGCTGTTTTTT. Amino acids: CAWSPGHLGELFF. The V and J genes are TRBV30 and TRBJ2-2, with TRBD1 as a possible D gene (6 bases). Germline values: CDR1 GTSNPN, CDR2 SVGIG (reference sequence). V was clipped by 2 bases and J by 7 bases, with 11 bases between them. The CDR3 consists of 13 residues.

The rearrangement joins TRBV12-3 or TRBV12-4 to TRBJ2-7; the D gene is possibly TRBD1 (6 bases). The CDR3 runs to 13 residues. The V end lost 6 bases, the J end lost 3 bases, and 12 bases lay between the germline ends. The CDR3 DNA sequence: TGTGCCAGCAGCAGGGACACCTTCTACGAGCAGTACTTC. Residues: CASSRDTFYEQYF.

The V call is TRBV27, the J call TRBJ1-1, with D tentatively TRBD1 (6 bases). The V gene's germline CDR1 is MNHEY and CDR2 SMNVEV (reference sequence). This CDR3 spans 17 amino acids. V was trimmed by 3 bases and J by 0 bases, leaving 17 bases between them. The CDR3 reads CASSFFGPWGLNTEAFF. The CDR3 DNA sequence: TGTGCCAGCAGTTTCTTCGGTCCTTGGGGGCTGAACACTGAAGCTTTCTTT.

The CDR3 nucleotides read TGTGCCAGCAGCCCGACAGGGGAAGGCTACACCTTC. This translates into CASSPTGEGYTF. J is TRBJ1-2 and V is TRBV7-2; 8 nucleotides match TRBD1. Germline CDR1 is SGHTA and CDR2 is FQGNSA. The V gene end was trimmed by 5 bases and the J gene end by 8 bases; junction bases not matched to a gene: 4. CDR3 length equals 12 residues.

The chain couples TRBV6-1 to TRBJ2-1; 8 bases fit TRBD2. Germline trimming cut 6 bases from V and 3 bases from J; bases unmatched to any gene: 7. The CDR3 runs 15 residues. From germline, CDR1 is MNHNS and CDR2 SASEGT. In DNA form, the CDR3 reads TGTGCCAGCAGATCAAGCGGGGGTAACTACAATGAGCAGTTCTTC. Its translation is CASRSSGGNYNEQFF.

This sequence joins TRBV29-1 and TRBJ2-1; TRBD1 aligns across 10 bases. Trimming at V came to 1 base and at J to 8 bases, leaving 5 bases not matched to a gene. The CDR3 consists of 14 residues. Germline V gene sequence: CDR1 SQVTM, CDR2 ANQGSEA. CDR3: CSVEGDRGGYEQFF. CDR3 nucleotides: TGCAGCGTTGAAGGGGACAGGGGAGGTTATGAGCAGTTCTTC.

In DNA, the CDR3 is TGTGCCAGCAGTCTTGGACAGGGGTACTCCTACGAGCAGTACTTC. This translates into CASSLGQGYSYEQYF. The V call is TRBV27, the J call TRBJ2-7, with 9 nucleotides matching TRBD1. Germline CDR1 is MNHEY and CDR2 is SMNVEV (reference sequence). Losses at the gene ends were 5 bases for V and 0 bases for J; bases not matched to a gene: 5. CDR3 length equals 15 residues.

The chain combines TRBV18 with TRBJ1-4; TRBD1 is a possible D gene (6 bases). Trimming took off 6 bases at V and 4 bases at J, with 21 bases between the two ends. CDR3 length: 17 amino acids. CDR1 is KGHSH, CDR2 LQKENI, per germline. This CDR3 is CASSDRGQGLINEKLFF. The CDR3 region has the DNA TGTGCCAGCTCGGACCGGGGCCAGGGGCTTATTAATGAAAAACTGTTTTTT.

The V and J genes are TRBV29-1 and TRBJ2-1; 7 nucleotides match TRBD1. The CDR3 has 13 residues. The junction had 8 bases not matched to a gene; V was cut back by 7 bases and J by 5 bases. Germline CDR1 reads SQVTM; CDR2 reads ANQGSEA. The CDR3 nucleotides read TGCAGCGGAAGGACAGGAACCCACAATGAGCAGTTCTTC. The encoded protein is CSGRTGTHNEQFF.

The V call is TRBV3-1 (or the pseudogene TRBV3-2), the J call TRBJ1-4; tentatively, D is TRBD1 (5 bases). V lost 4 bases and J lost 6, with 15 bases in between. The germline CDR1 and CDR2 sequences are LGHDT and YNNKEL (reference sequence). This CDR3 contains 15 residues. The CDR3 spells CASSPGGTSHEKLFF. The CDR3 bases are TGTGCCAGCAGCCCCGGGGGGACGTCTCATGAAAAACTGTTTTTT.

This chain connects TRBV7-8 to TRBJ1-2; maybe TRBD1 (6 bases). Germline V CDR1 and CDR2: SGHVS, FQNEAQ. This CDR3 comprises 16 residues. V was clipped by 5 bases and J by 3 bases, with 19 bases between them. Written as DNA, the CDR3 is TGTGCCAGCAGCCTCTACAGGGATGGTTTCGACTATGGCTACACCTTC. Protein product: CASSLYRDGFDYGYTF.

The CDR3 loop reads CASSSPRDRDLTNQPQHF. The DNA for the CDR3 is TGCGCCAGCAGTTCCCCCCGGGACAGGGACTTGACCAATCAGCCCCAGCATTTT. This sequence joins TRBV10-2 and TRBJ1-5, with 9 bases fitting TRBD1. V dropped 5 bases and J dropped 3; count of bases not matched to a gene: 14. The CDR3 loop spans 18 amino acids. Germline values: CDR1 WSHSY, CDR2 SAAADI.

The chain has TRBV10-2 and TRBJ2-7; TRBD2 aligns across 7 bases. The CDR3 is made up of 14 amino acids. Looked up from germline, CDR1 is WSHSY and CDR2 is SAAADI. J lost 3 bases, V lost 4 bases, and 6 bases had no gene match. The CDR3 DNA reads TGCGCCAGCAGTGCTGGGAGGGAAGGCTACGAGCAGTACTTC. Its translation: CASSAGREGYEQYF.

This clone was observed once. V and J are TRBV9 and TRBJ2-1; 8 bases map to TRBD1. This CDR3 is built from 15 residues. V gave up 1 base and J gave up 7 bases; unmatched junction bases: 7. CDR1 and CDR2 from the germline V gene are SGDLS and YYNGEE. The CDR3 region is CASSVRQGSGNEQFF. The CDR3 nucleotides are TGTGCCAGCAGCGTACGACAGGGGTCGGGGAATGAGCAGTTCTTC.

The CDR3 nucleotides read TGTGCCAGCAGTTCCCCGGGACAGGGCTCCTACGAGCAGTACTTC. Protein product: CASSSPGQGSYEQYF. V usage is TRBV28 and J usage is TRBJ2-7; TRBD1 matches at 9 bases. V shed 4 bases, J shed 0 bases, and the junction held 4 bases outside the gene matches. This CDR3 is 15 amino acids long. Per the germline V gene, CDR1 is MDHEN and CDR2 is SYDVKM.

The chain employs TRBV6-5 and TRBJ1-4, with 10 bases lining up with TRBD1. CDR1 and CDR2 (germline): MNHEY, SVGAGI. Trimming at V came to 5 bases and at J to 8 bases, leaving 8 bases not matched to a gene. This CDR3 has 15 residues. The CDR3 nucleotides read TGTGCCAGCAGTCCAATGGGGGACAGGGGAGAAAAACTGTTTTTT. Translated, it gives CASSPMGDRGEKLFF.

CDR3 sequence (DNA): TGTGCCAGCAGCGTAGGGGCTCCTGCTAACGAGCAGTACTTC. Its protein is CASSVGAPANEQYF. The chain recombines TRBV9 with TRBJ2-7; D not resolved. Germline CDR1 and CDR2: SGDLS and YYNGEE. V gave up 0 bases and J gave up 5 bases, with 12 bases separating them. The CDR3 loop spans 14 amino acids.

This chain uses TRBV11-3 with TRBJ2-2, with 10 bases that match TRBD1. In germline, CDR1 is SGHNT, CDR2 YENEEA. V shed 3 bases and J 3 bases; nucleotides not matched to a gene: 1. The CDR3 loop spans 15 amino acids. CDR3 in DNA: TGTGCCAGCAGCTTGACAGGGGGCTACACCGGGGAGCTGTTTTTT. Amino acids: CASSLTGGYTGELFF.

The chain joins TRBV4-3 to TRBJ2-7, with 12 bases matching TRBD1. The CDR3 is 16 residues long. Germline CDR1 is LGHNA and CDR2 is YSLEER. V was clipped by 3 bases and J by 6 bases; unmatched bases: 9. The CDR3 is CASSHDLGTGGSEQYF. In nucleotides, the CDR3 is TGCGCCAGCAGCCACGATTTAGGGACAGGGGGCTCCGAGCAGTACTTC.

This chain uses TRBV5-1 with TRBJ2-1; 7 nucleotides agree with TRBD1. The ends lost 3 bases at V and 9 bases at J; junction bases unmatched: 6. From germline, CDR1 is SGHRS and CDR2 YFSETQ. The CDR3 has 13 residues. The CDR3 region is CASSWITGVEQFF. DNA of the CDR3: TGCGCCAGCAGCTGGATAACAGGGGTTGAGCAGTTCTTC.

V and J are TRBV6-5 and TRBJ2-1, with D possibly matching TRBD2 (6 bases). The germline V and J ends were trimmed by 6 bases and 4 bases, with 16 bases remaining between them. CDR1 is MNHEY and CDR2 is SVGAGI in the germline V gene. This CDR3 spans 15 amino acids. The CDR3 DNA reads as TGTGCCAGCAGGGCTCTCGCGGGGCTTTACAATGAGCAGTTCTTC. It specifies CASRALAGLYNEQFF.

In DNA, the CDR3 is TGTGCTAGTGGTACTACCCCTAGAGCCGGGGAGCTGTTTTTT. Translating gives CASGTTPRAGELFF. V and J are TRBV12-5 and TRBJ2-2; D is unclear. Germline assignment: CDR1 LGHNT and CDR2 FRNRAP. Between the trimmed V and J ends, which lost 5 bases and 6 bases, there was a span of 13 bases. CDR3 length: 14 residues. The variable domain in full, with the rest retrieved from reference TRBV12-5 and TRBJ2-2, is DARVTQTPRHKVTEMGQEVTMRCQPILGHNTVFWYRQTMMQGLELLAYFRNRAPLDDSGMPKDRFSAEMPDATLATLKIQPSEPRDSAVYFCASGTTPRAGELFFGEGSRLTVL.

This CDR3 reads CASSLEGTVTGELFF. The CDR3 nucleotides are TGTGCCAGCAGCTTGGAAGGGACAGTCACCGGGGAGCTGTTTTTT. The genes are TRBV5-5 and TRBJ2-2; TRBD1 aligns across 7 bases. V dropped 0 bases and J dropped 4; count of bases not matched to a gene: 3. This CDR3 contains 15 residues. Germline V lookup: CDR1 SGHKS, CDR2 YYEKEE (reference sequence).

The chain recombines TRBV3-1 (or the pseudogene TRBV3-2) with TRBJ1-6, with a weak D call TRBD1 (6 bases). Germline assignment: CDR1 LGHDT and CDR2 YNNKEL (reference sequence). The V and J ends lost 4 bases and 7 bases respectively, with 17 bases between them. The CDR3 has 16 residues. CDR3 residues: CASSPFSQGTNSPLHF. DNA of the CDR3: TGTGCCAGCAGCCCCTTCTCCCAGGGGACCAATTCACCCCTCCACTTT.

This clone has just a few counts. The V call is TRBV5-6, the J call TRBJ2-5; D perhaps matches TRBD1 (7 bases). CDR3 size: 14 residues. V was cut by 4 bases and J by 5 bases, with 15 bases left in between. The germline V gene encodes CDR1 SGHDT and CDR2 YYEEEE. The CDR3 spells CASSDGAGGETQYF. CDR3 DNA: TGTGCCAGCAGCGACGGGGCAGGGGGGGAGACCCAGTACTTC.

This clone has more than one count but fewer than ten. The chain employs TRBV30 and TRBJ1-1; weak D call: TRBD1 (5 bases). Deletions cut 3 bases from V and 5 bases from J, with 10 bases between. The CDR3 consists of 12 residues. Germline V lookup: CDR1 GTSNPN, CDR2 SVGIG (reference sequence). CDR3 DNA: TGTGCCTGGAGCGGGGCGGGGACTGAAGCTTTCTTT. This encodes CAWSGAGTEAFF.

The chain links TRBV14 to TRBJ2-7; 9 bases agree with TRBD1. This CDR3 is built from 15 residues. V trimming: 0 bases; J trimming: 6 bases; junction bases outside the gene matches: 6. Germline V gene data show CDR1 as SGHDN and CDR2 as FVKESK. The CDR3 DNA reads as TGTGCCAGCAGCCAAGATAGGGACAGGGTCTTCGAGCAGTACTTC. It translates to CASSQDRDRVFEQYF.

CDR3 in DNA: TGTGCCAGCAGCGAGGAGGGACTAGCGGGGGAGACCCAGTACTTC. It codes for CASSEEGLAGETQYF. V is TRBV9 and J is TRBJ2-5, with TRBD2 matching 13 bases. The germline V gene has CDR1 SGDLS and CDR2 YYNGEE. The CDR3 extends over 15 amino acids. The V gene end was trimmed by 3 bases and the J gene end by 5 bases; junction bases not matched to a gene: 4.

This chain connects TRBV5-1 to TRBJ2-3; the match to TRBD2 covers 7 bases. Unmatched junction bases numbered 8, after V lost 0 bases and J lost 7 bases. The CDR3 is 15 residues long. Germline CDR1 reads SGHRS; CDR2 reads YFSETQ. The CDR3 is CASSLEGRDKNTQYF. In DNA, the CDR3 is TGCGCCAGCAGCTTGGAGGGGAGGGATAAAAATACGCAGTATTTT.